The sequence of this T cell receptor beta chain was determined in a study of Ad26.COV2.S vaccination and SARS-CoV-2 variants listed by TCRdb under 2021. In terms of the full investigation: The specificity and breadth of SARS-CoV-2-reactive T cell receptors after Ad26.COV2.S vaccination were assessed by TCRbeta repertoire sequencing. A total of about 30 samples were included in the TCR-sequenced set, comprising around 19 Ad26.COV2.S vaccine recipients, 5 placebo recipients and 8 SARS-CoV-2 convalescent individuals. Overall study results and their limits: Vaccine and placebo recipients had comparable non-spike TCR breadth, which fits with the vaccine containing only spike. The authors noted that the TCR breadth and depth analyses may have underestimated total T cell responses. After vaccination, spike-specific CD8+ and CD4+ T cell responses were reported to show substantial breadth. Compared with placebo recipients, Ad26.COV2.S recipients showed higher spike-specific TCR breadth (P = 0.0014).

Regarding this clone: The target of this receptor is not known. Base qualities are not recorded, but no much larger clone differs from it by a single base.

TCRbeta CDR3 regions were sequenced with the immunoSEQ Assay. After extraction, genomic DNA underwent amplification by bias-controlled multiplex PCR, followed by high-throughput sequencing. The original methods were these. To quantify the absolute abundance of every unique TCRbeta CDR3 region, sequences were collapsed and filtered. T cell fraction was estimated by normalizing TCRbeta template counts to usable DNA, with usable DNA measured through amplification of reference genes found in all nucleated cells. Repertoire TCRs were annotated as SARS-CoV-2-specific by exact matching of V gene, CDR3 amino acid sequence and J gene to a known reactive TCR set. MIRA supplied the reference SARS-CoV-2 TCR set, which was filtered for enrichment in COVID-19-positive ImmuneCODE repertoires so that public or cross-reactive TCRs were removed. Using the MIRA antigens, annotated TCRs were further analysed by specific ORF or by position within an ORF. Breadth was defined as the number of annotated unique rearrangements divided by the total number of unique productive rearrangements, and depth was defined as the summed frequency of the annotated unique rearrangements. Two-sided Wilcoxon rank-sum tests were applied when comparing TCR breadth between groups. TCRdb took over this immuneACCESS table, retaining in-frame rearrangements with V and J assigned. Such tables are incomplete; in checked studies, under half of the missing clones stem from an unresolved V gene, and the remainder is unexplained. The DNA was the basis for D and trimming; V, J and clone size are from that table. The sample table contains 300,000 to 450,000 clones; only one count was recorded for 92% of them. The top ten constitute 3% to 5% of the sample.

The sample's time point label, in plain terms: individuals recovered from natural SARS-CoV-2 infection. The sample here was peripheral blood, taken after recovery from COVID-19. The clonotype originates from a human donor who had recovered from COVID-19.

In nucleotide form, the sequence is TGCGCCAGCAGCCAAGAACTAGCGGGGGGCACAGATACGCAGTATTTT. Translated, this gives CASSQELAGGTDTQYF. Recombination connected TRBV4-3 to TRBJ2-3, with TRBD2 matching 11 junction bases. The cysteine opens and the phenylalanine closes a CDR3 of 16 amino acids. This entry keeps only the CDR3 DNA: 48 bases, framed from base 1. The germline V gene provides CDR1 LGHNA and CDR2 YSLEER. V trim: 0 bases; J trim: 1 base; unmatched bases: 0.